This TCR beta chain appears in the sequencing data of a study of CD8 T cells in Susac syndrome. Random hexamers served to reverse transcribe roughly 0.5 to 1 ug RNA. Across 54 Vbeta and 13 Jbeta, immunoSEQ multiplex PCR amplified TCR beta CDR3. TCRdb re-called the immunoSEQ multiplex PCR reads through MiXCR, storing one row per CDR3 protein. The table includes a few hundred thousand distinct CDR3 sequences, 75% to 85% detected once. Sequenced input: CD8+ T cells from PBMCs. The origin of this receptor is a human donor with multiple sclerosis.

In DNA form, the CDR3 reads TGTGCCTGGAGTATGGGGGCTGAAGCTTTCTTT. As protein: CAWSMGAEAFF. The chain couples TRBV30 to TRBJ1-1, with TRBD1 as a possible D gene (5 bases). V dropped 2 bases and J dropped 6 bases, with 7 bases sitting between them. This CDR3 region has 11 residues. Germline values: CDR1 GTSNPN, CDR2 SVGIG (reference sequence).